This TCR beta chain was obtained from a study of HIV-infected patients and healthy controls. Study-level findings and limits: Untreated HIV+ repertoires had roughly threefold fewer distinct CDR3s and lower Shannon diversity than healthy controls.

This clonotype was counted ten times or more. The target antigen is unknown. Roughly three months, about 14 weeks, into antiretroviral therapy, follow-up blood was collected. All unsorted peripheral T cells were captured because whole blood was used without fractionation. Reverse transcription used 450 to 650 ng RNA and constant-region primers for alpha and beta. Alpha and beta chain libraries were made separately by chain-specific third strand synthesis with multiplexing indices. Each CDR3 protein is one row after TCRdb ran MiXCR on the 5' RACE reads. The repertoire includes more than 4,500 distinct CDR3 sequences, approximately 22% of them detected once, and 29% sits in the top ten. Between the trimmed V and J ends, which lost 8 bases and 1 base, there was a span of 11 bases. The CDR3 is 14 amino acids.

This sequence was found in an adult with HIV infection. The chain is built from TRBV12-3 or TRBV12-4 and TRBJ2-2; D tentatively fits TRBD1 or TRBD2 (5 bases each). The sequences come from blood, collected during antiretroviral therapy. The CDR3 DNA follows: TGTGCCAGCCGGGGCCCATGGAACACCGGGGAGCTGTTTTTT. Its protein is CASRGPWNTGELFF.